Below, 18 T cell receptor beta chains from the same sample are listed, as sequenced in a study of OX40 agonist ivuxolimab in advanced cancers. Sequenced by immunoSEQ multiplex PCR; TCRdb stores in-frame clones only, minus some. This sample has about 63,000 clones; about three quarters occur once, and the top ten carry 1.5% to 2%. The sequences come from CD4+ or CD8+ T cells sorted from blood, collected in a trial of the OX40 agonist ivuxolimab. These receptors were taken from an adult with an advanced solid tumor such as melanoma, head and neck, liver or kidney cancer.

This chain joins TRBV4-2 and TRBJ2-1; tentative D call: TRBD2 (6 bases). This CDR3 region has 16 residues. Germline CDR1 and CDR2: LGHNA and YNFKEQ. Trimming took 0 bases from V and 4 from J, leaving 13 bases between them. DNA for the CDR3: TGTGCCAGCAGCCAAGAAACTAGCTCACCTTACAATGAGCAGTTCTTC. Amino acid sequence: CASSQETSSPYNEQFF.

The V gene is TRBV19, the J gene TRBJ2-5, with D perhaps TRBD2 (5 bases). Trimming removed 1 base from V and 4 bases from J, with 7 bases in between. Germline V gives CDR1 LNHDA, CDR2 SQIVND (reference sequence). This CDR3 has 13 residues. This chain's CDR3 is CASSIGGRETQYF. As DNA, the CDR3 is TGTGCCAGTAGTATAGGAGGGAGAGAGACCCAGTACTTC.

J is TRBJ2-3 and V is TRBV6-6; maybe TRBD1 (6 bases). V lost 7 bases, J lost 0 bases, and 14 bases lay in between. Germline CDR1 is MNHNY and CDR2 is SVGAGI (reference sequence). This CDR3 contains 15 residues. This chain's CDR3 is CASTKTGFSTDTQYF. The CDR3 coding sequence is TGTGCCAGCACCAAGACAGGTTTTAGCACAGATACGCAGTATTTT.

The gene calls are TRBV5-5 and TRBJ2-7, with 9 positions matching TRBD1. CDR3 size: 12 residues. Germline V gene lookup returns CDR1 SGHKS and CDR2 YYEKEE (reference sequence). The ends lost 9 bases at V and 3 bases at J; junction bases unmatched: 4. The DNA of the CDR3 is TGTGCCACTGGGGACAGGGACTACGAGCAGTACTTC. Encoded protein: CATGDRDYEQYF. Drawing the rest from reference TRBV5-5 and TRBJ2-7, the complete variable domain is DAGVTQSPTHLIKTRGQQVTLRCSPISGHKSVSWYQQVLGQGPQFIFQYYEKEERGRGNFPDRFSARQFPNYSSELNVNALLLGDSALYLCATGDRDYEQYFGPGTRLTVT.

CDR3 coding DNA: TGTGCCAGCAGCTTCTCGGGTCAGCAGCCCCAGCATTTT. As protein: CASSFSGQQPQHF. This chain connects TRBV7-2 to TRBJ1-5; no firm D call. The CDR3 length is 13 residues. The V gene's germline CDR1 is SGHTA and CDR2 FQGNSA. V was shortened by 3 bases and J by 7 bases, with 10 bases between the two germline ends.

The chain employs TRBV2 and TRBJ1-5, with D tentatively TRBD1 (6 bases). CDR1 is SNHLY and CDR2 is FYNNEI in the germline V gene. V was cut by 5 bases and J by 1 base, with 9 bases left in between. The CDR3 spans 14 residues. The CDR3 region has the DNA TGTGCCAGCAGTCCTCAGGGGAGCAATCAGCCCCAGCATTTT. Translating gives CASSPQGSNQPQHF.

V usage is TRBV4-1 and J usage is TRBJ1-2; 9 nucleotides line up with TRBD1. The V gene's germline CDR1 is MGHRA and CDR2 YSYEKL. Trimming cost V 2 bases and J 4 bases; bases outside gene matches: 8. This CDR3 contains 16 residues. The CDR3 DNA reads as TGCGCCAGCAGCCAAAAGCCGGGACAGGGATTCTATGGCTACACCTTC. It specifies CASSQKPGQGFYGYTF.

The V gene is TRBV18, the J gene TRBJ2-1, with D uncertain. There are 13 residues in the CDR3. Germline lookup yields CDR1 KGHSH and CDR2 LQKENI. Trimming took 2 bases from V and 9 from J, leaving 11 bases between them. The chain's CDR3 is CASSPGVLGEQFF. Written as DNA, the CDR3 is TGTGCCAGCTCACCAGGGGTCCTGGGTGAGCAGTTCTTC.

This sequence joins TRBV7-2 and TRBJ1-2; D remains ambiguous. From germline, CDR1 is SGHTA and CDR2 FQGNSA. V gave up 5 bases and J gave up 7 bases, with 11 bases separating them. CDR3 length: 12 amino acids. The CDR3 DNA follows: TGTGCCAGCAGCCCTCGGTCCTCTGGCTACACCTTC. This sequence encodes CASSPRSSGYTF.

This chain joins TRBV11-2 and TRBJ1-3; D remains ambiguous. Germline-derived CDR1 and CDR2 are SGHAT and FQNNGV. CDR3 length: 15 residues. V shed 1 base and J shed 4 bases, with 11 bases lying between them. CDR3 sequence: CASSLADLRGNTIYF. CDR3 nucleotide sequence: TGTGCCAGCAGCTTAGCAGACCTACGGGGAAACACCATATATTTT.

In its sample, this clone was seen once. V and J are TRBV5-6 and TRBJ2-3, with 12 bases that match TRBD2. There are 19 residues in the CDR3. The germline V gene has CDR1 SGHDT and CDR2 YYEEEE. Trimming took 4 bases from V and 0 from J; bases not matched to a gene: 12. The chain's CDR3 is CASSSFGLAGGPSTDTQYF. CDR3 in DNA: TGTGCCAGCAGCAGCTTTGGTCTAGCGGGAGGGCCGAGCACAGATACGCAGTATTTT.

Concerning this clone itself: The germline gene is not matched at one end of the junction; a read error may be the cause. The rearrangement links TRBV30 to TRBJ1-2; TRBD1 is a possible D gene (6 bases). The germline V gene has CDR1 GTSNPN and CDR2 SVGIG (reference sequence). CDR3 size: 14 residues. CDR3 sequence reads: CAWSQAGTHYGHTF. The CDR3 DNA reads TGTGCCTGGAGCCAAGCCGGGACACACTATGGCCACACCTTC.

The V and J genes are TRBV7-8 and TRBJ1-5; D is possibly TRBD1 (6 bases). The V end lost 5 bases, the J end lost 7 bases, and 15 bases lay between the germline ends. The CDR3 has 14 amino acids. CDR1 SGHVS and CDR2 FQNEAQ come from the germline V gene. DNA for the CDR3: TGTGCCAGCAGCAGCCGGACAGCCTTACAGCCCCAGCATTTT. Encoded protein: CASSSRTALQPQHF. Using reference TRBV7-8 and TRBJ1-5 for the parts outside the CDR3, the full variable domain is GAGVSQSPRYKVAKRGQDVALRCDPISGHVSLFWYQQALGQGPEFLTYFQNEAQLDKSGLPSDRFFAERPEGSVSTLKIQRTQQEDSAVYLCASSSRTALQPQHFGDGTRLSIL.

This chain connects TRBV7-3 to TRBJ2-3; 7 nucleotides line up with TRBD2. Germline loops: CDR1 SGHTA, CDR2 FQGTGA. The CDR3 length is 15 residues. V lost 2 bases, J lost 0 bases, and 2 bases stayed unmatched. The CDR3 DNA reads as TGTGCCAGCAGCTTAGCGCGGGGGAGCACAGATACGCAGTATTTT. This sequence encodes CASSLARGSTDTQYF.

This chain connects TRBV9 to TRBJ2-1, with 15 bases lining up with TRBD2. Per the germline V gene, CDR1 is SGDLS and CDR2 is YYNGEE. The CDR3 has 20 residues. Germline trimming cut 4 bases from V and 4 bases from J; bases unmatched to any gene: 15. The CDR3 region is CASSSQIGTSGRTHYNEQFF. The CDR3 DNA is TGTGCCAGCAGCTCTCAAATCGGGACTAGCGGGAGGACCCATTACAATGAGCAGTTCTTC.

V usage is TRBV5-1 and J usage is TRBJ1-1, with 9 nucleotides matching TRBD1. Germline V gene lookup returns CDR1 SGHRS and CDR2 YFSETQ. With V trimmed by 1 base and J by 5 bases, 3 bases remained unmatched. CDR3 length: 14 residues. As DNA, the CDR3 is TGCGCCAGCAGCTTGCAGGACAGGGGAACTGAAGCTTTCTTT. Protein: CASSLQDRGTEAFF.

The CDR3 region has the DNA TGTGCCAGCAGCCCCAAGGGACAGGGGTGGGAGACCCAGTACTTC. Translating gives CASSPKGQGWETQYF. This chain links TRBV13 with TRBJ2-5, with TRBD1 matching over 10 bases. Germline CDR1 reads PRHDT; CDR2 reads FYEKMQ (reference sequence). The J segment lost 5 bases and the V segment lost 5 bases, leaving 8 bases of the junction unmatched. CDR3 length: 15 residues.

The chain joins TRBV11-3 to TRBJ2-1; D gene unclear. The germline V gene has CDR1 SGHNT and CDR2 YENEEA. V lost 1 base, J lost 8 bases, and 6 bases lay in between. This CDR3 has 12 amino acids. The CDR3 sequence: CASSLGADEQFF. Written as DNA, the CDR3 is TGTGCCAGCAGCTTAGGCGCGGATGAGCAGTTCTTC.